The clone carrying this T cell receptor (beta chain) was seen many times. Time point indicated: blood at routine non-recurrence follow-up after resection. Individually, TCR cDNA molecules were each labelled with a unique molecular identifier. TCRdb fed the 5' RACE reads into MiXCR, producing one record per CDR3 protein. Seen here are approximately 12,000 distinct CDR3 sequences, around a tenth observed once, and the top ten hold around 34%. The sample originates from a study of spatial heterogeneity in lung cancer. This CDR3 has 17 amino acids. Germline lookup yields CDR1 MNHEY and CDR2 SMNVEV (reference sequence). V was trimmed by 3 bases and J by 0 bases, leaving 12 bases between them.

Sequenced material: PBMCs, taken at follow-up. The TCR comes from a female donor with early-stage non-small cell lung cancer. The chain is built from TRBV27 and TRBJ2-6, with D perhaps TRBD1 (6 bases). The CDR3 sequence is CASSFLDRGSGANVLTF. Here the CDR3 DNA reads TGTGCCAGCAGTTTCCTGGACAGAGGCTCTGGGGCCAACGTCCTGACTTTC.